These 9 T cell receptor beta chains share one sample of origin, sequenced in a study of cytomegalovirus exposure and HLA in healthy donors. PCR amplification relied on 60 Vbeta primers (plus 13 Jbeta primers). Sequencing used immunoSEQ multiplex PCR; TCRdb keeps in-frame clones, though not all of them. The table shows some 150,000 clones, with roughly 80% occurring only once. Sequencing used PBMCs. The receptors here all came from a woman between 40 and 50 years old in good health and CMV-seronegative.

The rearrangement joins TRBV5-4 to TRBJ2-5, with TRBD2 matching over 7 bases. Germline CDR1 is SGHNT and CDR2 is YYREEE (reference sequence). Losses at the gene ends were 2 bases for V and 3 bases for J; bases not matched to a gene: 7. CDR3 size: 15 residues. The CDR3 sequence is CASSFGAAGEETQYF. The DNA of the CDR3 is TGTGCCAGCAGCTTTGGAGCGGCGGGGGAAGAGACCCAGTACTTC. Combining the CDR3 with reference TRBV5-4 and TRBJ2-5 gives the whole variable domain ETGVTQSPTHLIKTRGQQVTLRCSSQSGHNTVSWYQQALGQGPQFIFQYYREEENGRGNFPPRFSGLQFPNYSSELNVNALELDDSALYLCASSFGAAGEETQYFGPGTRLLVL.

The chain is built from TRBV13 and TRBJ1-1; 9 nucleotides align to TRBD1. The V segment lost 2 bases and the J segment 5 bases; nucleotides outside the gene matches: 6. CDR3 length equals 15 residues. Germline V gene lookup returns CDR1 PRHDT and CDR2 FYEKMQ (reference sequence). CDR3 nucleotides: TGTGCCAGCAGCTTACGGACAGGGGTATGGACTGAAGCTTTCTTT. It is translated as CASSLRTGVWTEAFF.

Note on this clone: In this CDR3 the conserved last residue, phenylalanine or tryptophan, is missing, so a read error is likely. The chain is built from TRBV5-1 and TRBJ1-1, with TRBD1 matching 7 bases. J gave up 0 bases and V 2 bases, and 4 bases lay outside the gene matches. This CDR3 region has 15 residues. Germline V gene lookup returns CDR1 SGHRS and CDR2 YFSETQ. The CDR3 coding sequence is TGCGCCAGCAGCTTAGGGACAGTGATGAACACTGAAGCTTTCGTT. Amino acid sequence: CASSLGTVMNTEAFV.

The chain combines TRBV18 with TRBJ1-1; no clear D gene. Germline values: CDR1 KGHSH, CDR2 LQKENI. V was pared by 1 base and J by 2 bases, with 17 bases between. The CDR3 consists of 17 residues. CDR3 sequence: CASSPQTISSTNTEAFF. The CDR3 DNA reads TGTGCCAGCTCACCACAGACTATCTCCTCTACAAACACTGAAGCTTTCTTT.

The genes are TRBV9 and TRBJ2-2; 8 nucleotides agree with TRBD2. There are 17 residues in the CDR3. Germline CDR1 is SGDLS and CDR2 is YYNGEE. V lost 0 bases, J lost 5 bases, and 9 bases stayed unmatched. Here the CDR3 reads CASSVGAGRAGTGELFF. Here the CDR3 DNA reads TGTGCCAGCAGCGTAGGTGCCGGGAGGGCTGGGACCGGGGAGCTGTTTTTT.

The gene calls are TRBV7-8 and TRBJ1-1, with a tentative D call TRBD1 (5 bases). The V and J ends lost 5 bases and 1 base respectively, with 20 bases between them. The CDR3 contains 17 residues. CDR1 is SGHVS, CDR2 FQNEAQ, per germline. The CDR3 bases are TGTGCCAGCAGCCGGGAGGGCGGGGCCCGCCCGAACACTGAAGCTTTCTTT. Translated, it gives CASSREGGARPNTEAFF.

The DNA of the CDR3 is TGTGCCAGCAGTTTATGGGGGGGAGTTGACCCCAACGAGCAGTACTTC. This gives the protein CASSLWGGVDPNEQYF. The V and J genes are TRBV27 and TRBJ2-7; the match to TRBD2 covers 7 bases. Germline V gene data show CDR1 as MNHEY and CDR2 as SMNVEV (reference sequence). V dropped 1 base and J dropped 5; count of bases not matched to a gene: 11. The CDR3 totals 16 residues.

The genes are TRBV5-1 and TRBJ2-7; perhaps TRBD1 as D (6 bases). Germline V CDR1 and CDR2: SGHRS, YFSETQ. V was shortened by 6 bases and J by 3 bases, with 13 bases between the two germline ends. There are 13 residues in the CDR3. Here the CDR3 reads CASKAGEDYEQYF. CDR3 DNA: TGCGCCAGCAAAGCAGGGGAAGACTACGAGCAGTACTTC.

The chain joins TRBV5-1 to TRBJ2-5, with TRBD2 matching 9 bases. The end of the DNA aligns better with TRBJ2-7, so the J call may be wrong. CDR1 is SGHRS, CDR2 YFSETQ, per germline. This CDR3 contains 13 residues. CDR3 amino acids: CASSFGLASEQYF. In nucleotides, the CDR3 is TGCGCCAGCAGCTTCGGACTAGCGAGCGAGCAGTACTTC.